The table lists the clone carrying this TCR beta chain with many counts. TCRdb fed the RT-PCR reads into MiXCR, producing one record per CDR3 protein. The sample lists fewer than 25,000 distinct CDR3 sequences, 4.9% occurring once. The CDR3 contains 17 residues. Germline CDR1 reads MGHRA; CDR2 reads YSYEKL. The V end was cut by 0 bases, the J end by 5 bases, with 20 bases between. The sample comes from a study of patients and donors after allogeneic stem cell transplantation. The sample consisted of blood, either unsorted or a sorted T cell fraction (not recorded which). This TCR was recovered from a human donor who was either an allogeneic HSCT recipient or a stem cell or donor lymphocyte infusion donor (not recorded which). It is not recorded whose cells these are; they may come from a transplant donor. V is TRBV4-1 and J is TRBJ2-7; D might be TRBD1 or TRBD2, each matching 6 bases. The CDR3 nucleotides are TGCGCCAGCAGCCAAGAGGAGGGAACAGGGTGTCGGAACGAGCAGTACTTC. Encoded protein: CASSQEEGTGCRNEQYF.